This TCR beta chain emerged from a study of blood T cells in healthy people across ages. Points from the study as a whole: Donors of long life had a larger count of naive CD4+ cells and greater diversity than aged donors. PBMCs that were unsorted prevented a conclusive naive versus antigen-experienced comparison.

Notes on this clonotype: Its antigen is not known.

Germline CDR1 reads SGHTA; CDR2 reads FQGNSA. This CDR3 comprises 17 residues. V gave up 5 bases and J gave up 2 bases; unmatched junction bases: 11. It was with a sample-barcoded 5' primer and a J-beta primer mix that a second PCR of roughly 6 to 12 cycles was run. TCRdb used MiXCR to reprocess the 5' RACE reads, holding one entry per CDR3 protein. The sample has about 600,000 distinct CDR3 sequences, 47% seen once. The source material was blood. This TCR was recovered from a man of 80 years or more in good health. The rearrangement joins TRBV7-2 to TRBJ2-5; 10 positions match TRBD2. The CDR3 DNA follows: TGTGCCAGCAGCCTAGTGGCGATAGCGGGAGGTCAAGAGACCCAGTACTTC. Translation gives CASSLVAIAGGQETQYF.